This T cell receptor beta chain was profiled in a study of CD8 T cells in Susac syndrome. Isolation of CD8+ and CD4+ T cells was performed negatively, whereas enrichment of TEMRA cells was done by FACS. The germline CDR1 and CDR2 sequences are SGHRS and YFSETQ. Trimming shortened V by 0 bases and J by 0 bases, and 16 bases separated the two germline ends. This CDR3 contains 17 residues. Random hexamers were used to reverse transcribe 0.5 to 1 ug of RNA. Each CDR3 protein gets one entry after TCRdb re-called the immunoSEQ multiplex PCR reads with MiXCR. The sample contains 150,000 to 200,000 distinct CDR3 sequences, roughly 92% of which appear only once.

This TCR was recovered from a human donor with multiple sclerosis. The V and J genes are TRBV5-1 and TRBJ2-7; D assignment may be TRBD1 or TRBD2 (5 bases each). Sequencing used CD4+ T cells from PBMCs. CDR3 sequence (DNA): TGCGCCAGCAGCTTGGCAGTGGGGCCGGGATTCTCCTACGAGCAGTACTTC. Translating it yields CASSLAVGPGFSYEQYF.